The present T cell receptor beta chain was sequenced within a study of shared clonotypes between healthy human individuals. The study's findings and limits: Four donors had about 5% of their naive CD4 clonotypes in common. Since donors were few, the genetic and exposure-history diversity represented was limited.

Trimming left V 0 bases short and J 10 bases short, with 16 bases between. CDR3 length: 15 residues. Germline CDR1 is SNHLY and CDR2 is FYNNEI. Adults of Caucasian background living in Nashville, Tennessee made up all donors. Profiled with immunoSEQ multiplex PCR; TCRdb holds only in-frame clones, not every one. Of approximately 2,300,000 clones detected, 92% appear once; the ten largest clones hold 0.37%. A remark on this clone: Antigen specificity is unknown.

The chain carries TRBV2 and TRBJ2-1; weak D call: TRBD2 (5 bases). The sequencing input was naive CD4+ T cells from PBMCs. This sample's subset: CD45RA+ positively selected. The TCR sequence derives from a man younger than 30 in good health. Some clones in this sample may be carry-over from other donors' samples. CDR3 nucleotide sequence: TGTGCCAGCAGTGAAGCAAGCGGTTCTGGGGAAGAGCAGTTCTTC. This codes for CASSEASGSGEEQFF.